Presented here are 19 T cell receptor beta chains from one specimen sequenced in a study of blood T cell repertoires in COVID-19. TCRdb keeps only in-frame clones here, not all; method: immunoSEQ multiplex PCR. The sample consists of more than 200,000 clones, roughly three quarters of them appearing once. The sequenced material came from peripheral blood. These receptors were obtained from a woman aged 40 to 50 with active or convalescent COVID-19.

The CDR3, as DNA: TGTGCCAGCAGCTTGACCCCCGGACAGACTAACTATGGCTACACCTTC. Its protein product is CASSLTPGQTNYGYTF. V usage is TRBV7-2 and J usage is TRBJ1-2; tentative D call: TRBD1 (6 bases). Trimming pared 3 bases from V and 0 bases from J, leaving 14 bases between. The germline V gene has CDR1 SGHTA and CDR2 FQGNSA. The CDR3 has 16 amino acids.

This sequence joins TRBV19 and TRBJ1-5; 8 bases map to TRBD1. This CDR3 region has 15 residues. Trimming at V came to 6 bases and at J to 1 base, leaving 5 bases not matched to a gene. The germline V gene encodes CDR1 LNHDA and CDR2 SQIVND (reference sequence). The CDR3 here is CASRLRDRSNQPQHF. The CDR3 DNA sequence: TGTGCCAGTAGACTCCGGGACAGGAGCAATCAGCCCCAGCATTTT.

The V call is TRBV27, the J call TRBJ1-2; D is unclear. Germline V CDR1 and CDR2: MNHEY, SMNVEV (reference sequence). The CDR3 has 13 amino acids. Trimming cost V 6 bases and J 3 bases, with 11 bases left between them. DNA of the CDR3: TGTGCCAGCAGCCAGGAGGCAGACTATGGCTACACCTTC. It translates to CASSQEADYGYTF.

The CDR3 DNA is TGCGCCAGCAGCCAAGTCTCGCCGACTAGCGGGGGGAATGAGCAGTTCTTC. Residues: CASSQVSPTSGGNEQFF. The chain is built from TRBV4-1 and TRBJ2-1; 13 nucleotides align to TRBD2. The CDR3 covers 17 residues. Germline V gives CDR1 MGHRA, CDR2 YSYEKL. The trim removed 1 base at V and 7 bases at J, leaving 7 bases unmatched.

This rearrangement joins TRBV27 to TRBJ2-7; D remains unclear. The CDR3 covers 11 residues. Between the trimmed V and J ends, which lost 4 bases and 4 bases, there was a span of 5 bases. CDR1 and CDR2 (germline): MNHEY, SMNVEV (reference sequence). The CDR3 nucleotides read TGTGCCAGCAGTTCCCCGTACGAGCAGTACTTC. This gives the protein CASSSPYEQYF.

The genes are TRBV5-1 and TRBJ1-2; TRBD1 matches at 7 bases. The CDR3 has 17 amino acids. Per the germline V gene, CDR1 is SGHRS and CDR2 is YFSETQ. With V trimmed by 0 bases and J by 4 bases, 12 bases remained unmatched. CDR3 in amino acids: CASSLEPPGQYLYGYTF. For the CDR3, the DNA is TGCGCCAGCAGCTTGGAACCCCCGGGACAGTACCTCTATGGCTACACCTTC.

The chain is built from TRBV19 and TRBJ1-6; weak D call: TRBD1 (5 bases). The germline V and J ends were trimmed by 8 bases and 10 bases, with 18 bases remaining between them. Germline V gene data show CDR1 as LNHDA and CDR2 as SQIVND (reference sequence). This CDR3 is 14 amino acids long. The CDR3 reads CASGGDFPGSPLHF. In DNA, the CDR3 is TGTGCCAGTGGAGGGGACTTCCCCGGCTCACCCCTCCACTTT.

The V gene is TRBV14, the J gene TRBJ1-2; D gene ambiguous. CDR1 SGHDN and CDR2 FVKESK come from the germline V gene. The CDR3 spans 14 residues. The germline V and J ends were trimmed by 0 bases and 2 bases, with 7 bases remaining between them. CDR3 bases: TGTGCCAGCAGCCAAGATCCCCCGAACTATGGCTACACCTTC. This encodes CASSQDPPNYGYTF.

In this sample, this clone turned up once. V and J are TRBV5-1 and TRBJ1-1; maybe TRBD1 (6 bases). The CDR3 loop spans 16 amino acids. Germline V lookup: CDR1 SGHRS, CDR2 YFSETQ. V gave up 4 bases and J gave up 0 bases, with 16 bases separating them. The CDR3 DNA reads TGCGCCAGCAGCCCGGGGGGGCAGGGAATGAACACTGAAGCTTTCTTT. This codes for CASSPGGQGMNTEAFF.

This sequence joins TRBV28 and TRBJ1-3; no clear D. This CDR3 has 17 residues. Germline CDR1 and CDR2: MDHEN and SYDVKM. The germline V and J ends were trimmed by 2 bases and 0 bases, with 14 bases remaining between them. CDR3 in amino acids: CASSLVGGIFSGNTIYF. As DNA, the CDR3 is TGTGCCAGCAGTTTAGTCGGCGGAATCTTCTCTGGAAACACCATATATTTT.

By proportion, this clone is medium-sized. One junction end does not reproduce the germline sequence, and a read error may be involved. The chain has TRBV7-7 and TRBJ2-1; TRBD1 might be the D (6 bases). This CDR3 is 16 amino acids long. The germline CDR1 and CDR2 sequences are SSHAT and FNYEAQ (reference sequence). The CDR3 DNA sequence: TGTGCTAGCAGCTCGGGTAGGACAGCGAGTTACAATGAGCAGTTCTTC. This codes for CASSSGRTASYNEQFF.

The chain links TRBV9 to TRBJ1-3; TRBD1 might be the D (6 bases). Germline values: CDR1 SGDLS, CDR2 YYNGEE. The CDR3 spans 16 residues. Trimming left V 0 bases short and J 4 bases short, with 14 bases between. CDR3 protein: CASSVGRRTAGNTIYF. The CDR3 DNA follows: TGTGCCAGCAGCGTAGGCCGGCGGACAGCCGGAAACACCATATATTTT.

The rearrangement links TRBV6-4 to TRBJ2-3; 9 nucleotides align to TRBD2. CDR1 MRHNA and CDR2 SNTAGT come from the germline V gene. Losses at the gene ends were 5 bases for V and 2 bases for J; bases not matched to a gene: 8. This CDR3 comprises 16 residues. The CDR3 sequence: CASSTIAGAPTDTQYF. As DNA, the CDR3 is TGTGCCAGCAGTACCATAGCGGGGGCCCCCACAGATACGCAGTATTTT.

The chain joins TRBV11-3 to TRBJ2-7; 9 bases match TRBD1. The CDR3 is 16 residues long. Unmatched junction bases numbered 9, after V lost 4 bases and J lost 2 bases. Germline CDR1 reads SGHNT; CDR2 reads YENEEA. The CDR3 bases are TGTGCCAGCAGCTCGAAAGCGGGACAGGGCCCCTACGAGCAGTACTTC. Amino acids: CASSSKAGQGPYEQYF.

CDR3 in amino acids: CASGVDRMEQFF. In nucleotides, the CDR3 is TGTGCCAGCGGGGTAGACAGGATGGAGCAGTTCTTC. This rearrangement joins TRBV6-5 to TRBJ2-1; weak D call: TRBD1 (6 bases). V was clipped by 8 bases and J by 10 bases, with 15 bases between them. Germline CDR1 is MNHEY and CDR2 is SVGAGI. The CDR3 spans 12 residues.

CDR3 protein: CASSSAGRGNLDTQYF. CDR3 DNA: TGTGCCAGCAGTTCCGCAGGCAGGGGTAACCTAGATACGCAGTATTTT. The chain uses TRBV28 and TRBJ2-3; a weak D match, TRBD1 (6 bases). CDR3 length equals 16 residues. Trimming removed 4 bases from V and 5 bases from J, with 19 bases in between. CDR1 MDHEN and CDR2 SYDVKM come from the germline V gene.

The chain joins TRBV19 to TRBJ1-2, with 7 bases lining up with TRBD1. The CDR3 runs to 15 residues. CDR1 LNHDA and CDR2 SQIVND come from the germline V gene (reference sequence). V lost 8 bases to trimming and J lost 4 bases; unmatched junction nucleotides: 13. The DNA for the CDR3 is TGTGCCAGTGGACACCGGGACAGTCAGACCTATGGCTACACCTTC. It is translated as CASGHRDSQTYGYTF.

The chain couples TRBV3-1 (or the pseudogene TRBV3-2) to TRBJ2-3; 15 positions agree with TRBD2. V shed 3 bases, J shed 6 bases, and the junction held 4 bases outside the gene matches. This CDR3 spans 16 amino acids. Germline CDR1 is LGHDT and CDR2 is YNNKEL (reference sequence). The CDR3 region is CASSQGLAGGRDTQYF. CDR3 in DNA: TGTGCCAGCAGCCAGGGACTAGCGGGGGGCAGGGATACGCAGTATTTT.

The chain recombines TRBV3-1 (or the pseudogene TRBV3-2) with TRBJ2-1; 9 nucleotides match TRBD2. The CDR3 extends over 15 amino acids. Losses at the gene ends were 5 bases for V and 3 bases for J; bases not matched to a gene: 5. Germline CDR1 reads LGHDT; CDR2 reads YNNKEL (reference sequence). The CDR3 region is CASSAAGGYYNEQFF. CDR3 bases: TGTGCCAGCAGCGCTGCGGGGGGGTACTACAATGAGCAGTTCTTC.